This T cell receptor beta chain derives from a study of cytomegalovirus exposure and HLA in healthy donors. As for this clone: Its antigen is still unknown.

Study-wide results and caveats: Analyzed later, association rates of TCRs varied across HLA loci, with DRB1 most and HLA-C fewest. Common viral pathogens were later found to be apparently linked to several of the most significant clusters.

Primers for the PCR totalled 60 Vbeta and 13 Jbeta. Libraries were prepared by immunoSEQ multiplex PCR; TCRdb keeps only in-frame clonotypes and omits some of them. The table records roughly 100,000 clones, around four fifths of them present only once. CDR1 and CDR2 (germline): LNHDA, SQIVND (reference sequence). There are 12 residues in the CDR3. Trimming took 3 bases from V and 6 from J, leaving 6 bases between them. Sequenced input: PBMCs. The clonotype was recovered from a man between 35 and 55 years old in good health and CMV-seronegative. The rearrangement uses TRBV19 and TRBJ2-1; tentative D call: TRBD2 (6 bases). CDR3 sequence: CASSMGGNEQFF. The DNA of the CDR3 is TGTGCCAGTAGTATGGGAGGCAATGAGCAGTTCTTC. Full variable domain (outside the CDR3, taken from reference TRBV19 and TRBJ2-1): DGGITQSPKYLFRKEGQNVTLSCEQNLNHDAMYWYRQDPGQGLRLIYYSQIVNDFQKGDIAEGYSVSREKKESFPLTVTSAQKNPTAFYLCASSMGGNEQFFGPGTRLTVL.